The present T cell receptor (beta chain) was sequenced within a study of cytomegalovirus exposure and HLA in healthy donors. Separate from the 666-subject first cohort was the approximately 120-subject validation cohort, to which the donors belonged. Study findings and constraints: Rare TCR sequences predominated, though certain public TCRs were found in many donors. It was reportedly the case that the classifier diagnosed cytomegalovirus status with high specificity and sensitivity. A few of the chains that were CMV-associated were confirmed in vitro to be specific for CMV antigens.

Trimming removed 4 bases from V and 6 bases from J; junction bases left unmatched: 13. Per the germline V gene, CDR1 is MNHEY and CDR2 is SMNVEV (reference sequence). This CDR3 has 17 residues. A word on this clone: The antigen is undetermined.

The table came from immunoSEQ multiplex PCR; TCRdb's copy has only in-frame clones and leaves some out. Of 110,000 or so clones detected, approximately 85% appear once; the ten largest clones hold around 5%. This clonotype originated in a man aged 18 to 29 in good health and CMV-seronegative. The sample was PBMCs. This chain uses TRBV27 with TRBJ2-2, with TRBD2 identical over 8 bases. This CDR3 reads CASSSASGRLGAGELFF. The CDR3 DNA is TGTGCCAGCAGTTCGGCTAGCGGGCGGCTCGGCGCCGGGGAGCTGTTTTTT.